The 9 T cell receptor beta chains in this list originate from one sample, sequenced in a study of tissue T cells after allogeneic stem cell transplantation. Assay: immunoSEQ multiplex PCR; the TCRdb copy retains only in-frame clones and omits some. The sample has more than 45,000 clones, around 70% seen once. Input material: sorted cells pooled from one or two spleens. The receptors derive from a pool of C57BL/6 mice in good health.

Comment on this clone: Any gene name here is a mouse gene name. This CDR3 reads CASGDPGQGAHTEVFF. The sequenced part of the CDR3 DNA is TGTGCCAGCGGTGATCCGGGACAGGGGGCGCACACAGAAGTCTTC. V and J are TRBV13-2 and TRBJ1-1, with 12 bases identical to TRBD1. The sequence runs out 1 residue before the end of the CDR3; the remainder is reconstructed from the germline J gene. CDR1 is NNHNN, CDR2 SYGAGS, per germline (reference sequence). The CDR3 is 16 residues long. Trimming at V came to 1 base and at J to 3 bases, leaving 4 bases not matched to a gene.

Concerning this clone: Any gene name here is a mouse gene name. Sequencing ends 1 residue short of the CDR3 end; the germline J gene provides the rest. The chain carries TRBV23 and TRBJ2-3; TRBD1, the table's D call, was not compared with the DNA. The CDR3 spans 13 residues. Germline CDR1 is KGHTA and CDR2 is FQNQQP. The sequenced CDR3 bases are TGCTCCAGCAGTCAAGACAGGGGAGAAACGCTGTAT. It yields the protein CSSSQDRGETLY. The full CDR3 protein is CSSSQDRGETLYF.

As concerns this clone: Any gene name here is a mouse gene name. The CDR3 loop reads CASSLAGGGNTLYF. The CDR3 bases that were read are TGTGCAAGCAGCTTAGCAGGGGGTGGAAATACGCTCTAT. V is TRBV16 and J is TRBJ1-3; 7 bases fit TRBD1. The read terminates 1 residue before the CDR3 end, so the remaining end is supplied by the germline J gene. The ends lost 1 base at V and 3 bases at J; junction bases unmatched: 0. CDR1 and CDR2 (germline): SGHSA, FRNQAP. The CDR3 consists of 14 residues.

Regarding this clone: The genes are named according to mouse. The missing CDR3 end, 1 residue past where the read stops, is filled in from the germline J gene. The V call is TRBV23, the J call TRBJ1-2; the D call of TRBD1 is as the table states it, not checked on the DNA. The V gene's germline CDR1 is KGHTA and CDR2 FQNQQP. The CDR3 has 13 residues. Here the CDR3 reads CSSSLTANSDYTF. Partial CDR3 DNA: TGCTCCAGCAGTTTGACAGCAAACTCCGACTACACC. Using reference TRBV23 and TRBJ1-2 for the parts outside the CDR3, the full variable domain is DAAVTQKPRYLIKMKGQEAEMKCIPEKGHTAVFWYQQKQSKELKFLIYFQNQQPLDQIDMVKERFSAVCPSSSLCSLGIRTCEAEDSALYLCSSSLTANSDYTFGSGTRLLVI.

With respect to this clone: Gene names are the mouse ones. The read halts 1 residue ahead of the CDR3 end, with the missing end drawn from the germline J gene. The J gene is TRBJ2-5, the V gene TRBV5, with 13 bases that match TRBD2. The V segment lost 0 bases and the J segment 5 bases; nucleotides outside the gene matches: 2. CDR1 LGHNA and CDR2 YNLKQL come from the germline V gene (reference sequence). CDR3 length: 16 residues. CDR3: CASSQEGTGGGDTQYF. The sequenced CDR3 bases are TGTGCCAGCAGCCAAGAGGGGACTGGGGGGGGAGACACCCAGTAC.

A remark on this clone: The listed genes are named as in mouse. The CDR3 is CASSPGGGSQNTLYF. The DNA read from the CDR3 is TGTGCCAGCAGCCCGGGGGGGGGCAGTCAAAACACCTTGTAC. The V and J genes are TRBV3 and TRBJ2-4, with 8 positions matching TRBD2. The read ends 1 residue early relative to the CDR3; the germline J gene fills the gap. The J segment lost 0 bases and the V segment lost 5 bases, leaving 4 bases of the junction unmatched. The CDR3 totals 15 residues. Germline V gene lookup returns CDR1 SNHLY and CDR2 FYNGKV (reference sequence).

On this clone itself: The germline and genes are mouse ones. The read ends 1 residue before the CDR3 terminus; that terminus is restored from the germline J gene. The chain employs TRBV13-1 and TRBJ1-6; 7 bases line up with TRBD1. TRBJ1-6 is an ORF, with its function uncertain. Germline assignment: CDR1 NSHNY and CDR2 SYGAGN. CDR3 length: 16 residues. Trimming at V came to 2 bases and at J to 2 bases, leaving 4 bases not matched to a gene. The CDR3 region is CASSDRQGPYNSPLYF. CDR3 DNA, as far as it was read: TGTGCCAGCAGTGACCGACAGGGCCCCTATAATTCGCCCCTCTAC.

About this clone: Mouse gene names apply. The CDR3 sequence is CGARDWGGVYAEQFF. The part of the CDR3 DNA that was read is TGTGGTGCTAGGGACTGGGGGGGGGTCTATGCTGAGCAGTTC. The chain uses TRBV20 and TRBJ2-1; 9 bases map to TRBD2. The read ends 1 residue before the CDR3 terminus; that terminus is restored from the germline J gene. The trim removed 0 bases at V and 3 bases at J, leaving 3 bases unmatched. The germline V gene has CDR1 GFQATS and CDR2 STVNSAI. The CDR3 has 15 amino acids.

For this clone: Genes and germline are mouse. The CDR3 here is CASSFYWGGSAETLYF. The CDR3 bases that were read are TGTGCAAGCAGCTTCTACTGGGGGGGCAGTGCAGAAACGCTGTAT. The chain combines TRBV16 with TRBJ2-3; 11 positions agree with TRBD2. The read ends 1 residue shy of where the CDR3 ends; the end is completed using the germline J gene. This CDR3 has 16 residues. The germline V gene has CDR1 SGHSA and CDR2 FRNQAP. J gave up 0 bases and V 3 bases, and 2 bases lay outside the gene matches.